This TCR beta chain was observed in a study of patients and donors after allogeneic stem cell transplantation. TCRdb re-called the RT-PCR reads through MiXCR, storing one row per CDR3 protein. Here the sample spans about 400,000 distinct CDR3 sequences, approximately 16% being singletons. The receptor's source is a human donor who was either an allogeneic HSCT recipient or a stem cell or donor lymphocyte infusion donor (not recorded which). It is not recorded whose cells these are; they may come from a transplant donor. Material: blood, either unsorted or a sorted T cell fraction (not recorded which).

CDR3: CATPRGREIEDTQYF. DNA of the CDR3: TGTGCCACCCCCCGGGGGCGGGAAATAGAAGATACGCAGTATTTT. The V gene is TRBV24-1, the J gene TRBJ2-3; D tentatively reads TRBD1 or TRBD2 (6 bases each). V gave up 9 bases and J gave up 5 bases, with 20 bases separating them. The CDR3 has 15 residues. Looked up from germline, CDR1 is KGHDR and CDR2 is SFDVKD.